This TCR beta chain stems from a study of blood T cell repertoires in COVID-19 (dated by TCRdb to the early 2020s). The study in broad terms: The collaborator samples originated in the United States, Italy and Spain and spanned the acute and convalescent phases of COVID-19. Where available, HLA class I and class II types were obtained from metadata supplied by the sample provider rather than from assay-based typing. The repertoires were released in a freely available public database intended as a resource for research on the immune response to SARS-CoV-2. Samples came from the ongoing ImmuneRACE study (first 160 participants) plus 1,254 subjects from 6 global collaborators. Sample metadata almost always included a de-identified subject ID, COVID-19 status, age in years and sex. Subjects who had been exposed to COVID-19, were actively infected with it, or had recovered from it provided the deeply sampled blood TCRbeta repertoires that made up the dataset. The prospective study material was composed of cDNA or gDNA derived from T cells, B-cell-depleted T cells, or PBMCs. The paper's findings and limits, for the study overall: The quantity of clinical and demographic metadata differed by source and by participant and was supplied without curation.

This clone was observed a single time. No antigen is known for it. The input lacks base qualities; no much larger clone sits a single base away. Participants in the prospective study were aged roughly 18 to 89 years, lived in under 30 United States geographic areas, and enrolled through a virtual design. In the prospective study, cohorts were assigned on the basis of participant-reported clinical history obtained from a screening survey and a study questionnaire. Exposed participants had been in contact, within 2 weeks of entering the study, with a person who had a PCR-confirmed or clinician-diagnosed case of COVID-19. In the prospective study, whole blood, serum and a nasopharyngeal or oropharyngeal swab were collected from each participant by mobile phlebotomists. Participants in the prospective study had the option to provide additional blood draws and questionnaires over a 2-month period. Prospective study blood samples were shipped either frozen or at room temperature before DNA extraction.

The immunoSEQ Assay, a bias-controlled multiplex PCR, was used to amplify TCRbeta CDR3 regions from genomic DNA. The study's own analysis went as follows. The number of nucleated cells in each sample was estimated by amplification of reference gene primers within the assay. To quantify the absolute abundance of each unique TCRbeta CDR3 rearrangement, sequence reads were collapsed and filtered. Productive Simpson clonality was computed per sample as the square root of Simpson's diversity index over productive rearrangements. TCRdb took over this immuneACCESS table, retaining in-frame rearrangements with V and J assigned. Such tables are incomplete; in checked studies, under half of the missing clones stem from an unresolved V gene, and the remainder is unexplained. V, J and clone size derive from that table, while D and trimming were established from the DNA sequence. The sample profile shows about 310,000 clones; 85% of them were found once. The top ten clonotypes cover around 2% of the sample.

This clonotype originated in a woman in her thirties who had been exposed to COVID-19. Sequences were obtained from PBMCs or T cells enriched from blood (not recorded which).

The CDR3 amino acid sequence is: CASSPLGRPGADYGYTF. DNA sequence: TGTGCCAGCAGTCCACTAGGGCGTCCAGGGGCAGACTATGGCTACACCTTC. Rearrangement joined TRBV7-2 to TRBJ1-2, and the D gene may be TRBD1, 6 bases matching. CDR1 is given as SGHTA and CDR2 as FQGNSA, both from the germline V gene. V is pared back by 6 bases and J by 3 bases, with 23 bases lying between the germline termini. The CDR3 measures 17 amino acids from cysteine to phenylalanine. Of the read, only the CDR3 DNA is kept; its 51 bases are in frame from base 1. The reference TRBV7-2 and TRBJ1-2 proteins fill in what lies around the CDR3, so the full variable domain reads GAGVSQSPSNKVTEKGKDVELRCDPISGHTALYWYRQSLGQGLEFLIYFQGNSAPDKSGLPSDRFSAERTGGSVSTLTIQRTQQEDSAVYLCASSPLGRPGADYGYTFGSGTRLTVV.